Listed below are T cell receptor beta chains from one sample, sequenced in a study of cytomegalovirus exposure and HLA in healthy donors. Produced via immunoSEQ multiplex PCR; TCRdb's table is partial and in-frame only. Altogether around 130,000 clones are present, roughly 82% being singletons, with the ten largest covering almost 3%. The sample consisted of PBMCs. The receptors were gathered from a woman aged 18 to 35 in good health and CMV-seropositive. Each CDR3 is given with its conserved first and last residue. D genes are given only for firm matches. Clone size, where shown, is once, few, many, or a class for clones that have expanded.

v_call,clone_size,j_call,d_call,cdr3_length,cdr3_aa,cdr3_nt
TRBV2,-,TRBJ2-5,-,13,CASSRGDSETQYF,TGTGCCAGCAGCAGGGGGGATTCCGAGACCCAGTACTTC
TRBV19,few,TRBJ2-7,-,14,CASRELASAGEQYF,TGTGCCAGTAGAGAACTAGCTTCGGCAGGCGAGCAGTACTTC
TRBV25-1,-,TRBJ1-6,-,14,CASSVGGANSPLHF,TGTGCCAGCAGTGTAGGGGGTGCTAATTCACCCCTCCACTTT
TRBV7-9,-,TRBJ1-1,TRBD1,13,CASGGQLNTEAFF,TGTGCCAGCGGGGGACAGTTGAACACTGAAGCTTTCTTT
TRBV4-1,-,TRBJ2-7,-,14,CASSQVVGEYEQYF,TGCGCCAGCAGCCAGGTGGTTGGGGAGTACGAGCAGTACTTC
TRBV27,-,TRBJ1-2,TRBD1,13,CASSARQGFGYTF,TGTGCCAGCAGTGCCAGACAGGGGTTCGGCTACACCTTC
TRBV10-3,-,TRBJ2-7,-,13,CAISEQVVYAQYF,TGTGCCATCAGTGAGCAGGTTGTTTACGCGCAGTACTTC
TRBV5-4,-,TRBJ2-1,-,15,CASSLKGSLYNEQFF,TGTGCCAGCAGCTTGAAGGGGTCCCTTTACAATGAGCAGTTCTTC
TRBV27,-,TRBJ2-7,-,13,CASSLRRTYEQYF,TGTGCCAGCAGTTTAAGGCGGACCTACGAGCAGTACTTC
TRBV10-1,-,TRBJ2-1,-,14,CASSSSGSYNEQFF,TGCGCCAGCAGTTCGTCGGGCTCCTACAATGAGCAGTTCTTC
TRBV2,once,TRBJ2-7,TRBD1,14,CATGQGWNSYEQYF,TGTGCCACTGGACAGGGGTGGAATTCCTACGAGCAGTACTTC